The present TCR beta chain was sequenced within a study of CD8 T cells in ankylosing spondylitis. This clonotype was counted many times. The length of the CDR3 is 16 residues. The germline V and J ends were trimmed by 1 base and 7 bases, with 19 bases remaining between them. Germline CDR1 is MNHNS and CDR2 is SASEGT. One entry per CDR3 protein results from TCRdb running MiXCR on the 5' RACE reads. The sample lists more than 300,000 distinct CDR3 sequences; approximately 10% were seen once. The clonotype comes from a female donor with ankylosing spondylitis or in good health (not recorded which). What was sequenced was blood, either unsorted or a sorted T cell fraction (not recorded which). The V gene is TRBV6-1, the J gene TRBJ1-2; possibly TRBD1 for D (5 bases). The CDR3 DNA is TGTGCCAGCAGTGAAGTTGCAGGGAGCGAACGGCGTGGCTACACCTTC. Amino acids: CASSEVAGSERRGYTF.